This entry lists 27 T cell receptor beta chains sequenced from one sample in a study of blood T cells in healthy people across ages. The use of a sample-barcoded 5' primer and a J-beta primer mix characterized a second PCR of roughly 6 to 12 cycles. TCRdb analysed the 5' RACE reads with MiXCR anew, one entry per CDR3 protein. This sample has about a million distinct CDR3 sequences; roughly 51% occur once, and the top ten carry around 21%. Sequenced material: blood. These receptors were collected from a woman in her sixties in good health.

The V and J genes are TRBV4-1 and TRBJ1-4; 10 nucleotides line up with TRBD1. The CDR3 consists of 18 residues. CDR1 is MGHRA, CDR2 YSYEKL, per germline. V shed 5 bases and J 8 bases; nucleotides not matched to a gene: 17. The CDR3 is CASSIRGGQGLLWEKLFF. The CDR3, as DNA: TGCGCCAGCAGCATCAGGGGGGGACAGGGGTTGTTATGGGAAAAACTGTTTTTT.

This clonotype showed up just a few times. The rearrangement links TRBV7-9 to TRBJ1-2; TRBD1 is a possible D gene (5 bases). Trimming stripped 5 bases from V and 9 bases from J, with 13 bases between. The CDR3 length is 12 residues. Germline CDR1 SEHNR, CDR2 FQNEAQ (reference sequence). The CDR3 DNA reads as TGTGCCAGCAGCCAGGGTGTCGGGAGCTACACCTTC. This gives the protein CASSQGVGSYTF.

This chain uses TRBV11-2 with TRBJ2-3; 7 bases agree with TRBD1. CDR3 length: 15 residues. Germline loops: CDR1 SGHAT, CDR2 FQNNGV. J lost 6 bases, V lost 5 bases, and 11 bases had no gene match. The CDR3 DNA follows: TGTGCCAGCAGCCCTTGGACAGGCCGGTCTGATACGCAGTATTTT. Protein product: CASSPWTGRSDTQYF.

This chain connects TRBV10-1 to TRBJ1-1; D is unclear. Germline assignment: CDR1 WNHNN and CDR2 SYGVQD (reference sequence). The CDR3 has 15 amino acids. Deletions cut 2 bases from V and 2 bases from J, with 12 bases between. The CDR3 coding sequence is TGCGCCAGCAGTGAGGGGCTGTCCGATAACACTGAAGCTTTCTTT. It encodes CASSEGLSDNTEAFF.

This chain joins TRBV5-1 and TRBJ2-3, with a possible D match to TRBD2 (5 bases). This CDR3 has 15 amino acids. Per germline, CDR1 SGHRS and CDR2 YFSETQ. Trimming removed 0 bases at V and 2 bases at J, with 10 bases between. CDR3 nucleotide sequence: TGCGCCAGCAGCTTGGAAGGGCGGGCCACAGATACGCAGTATTTT. Amino acid sequence: CASSLEGRATDTQYF.

There are a few counts of this clonotype. This chain joins TRBV6-1 and TRBJ2-7; 7 bases align to TRBD1. CDR3 length: 14 amino acids. Trimming cost V 8 bases and J 0 bases; bases outside gene matches: 7. Germline-derived CDR1 and CDR2 are MNHNS and SASEGT. The CDR3 spells CASETDRVSYEQYF. The CDR3 region has the DNA TGTGCCAGCGAGACCGACAGGGTCTCCTACGAGCAGTACTTC.

V gene TRBV4-1 combines with J gene TRBJ2-7; D remains unclear. The V gene's germline CDR1 is MGHRA and CDR2 YSYEKL. This CDR3 comprises 15 residues. With 1 base removed from V and 2 bases from J, the gap between germline ends came to 12 bases. As DNA, the CDR3 is TGCGCCAGCAGCCAAGGGACCCTGGCCCCCTACGAGCAGTACTTC. Amino acid sequence: CASSQGTLAPYEQYF.

This clonotype turned up a few times. The gene calls are TRBV5-1 and TRBJ1-1; unclear D gene. CDR1 is SGHRS and CDR2 is YFSETQ in the germline V gene. The CDR3 is 14 amino acids. The V end lost 4 bases, the J end lost 1 base, and 11 bases lay between the germline ends. The CDR3 is CASSVDGRNTEAFF. For the CDR3, the DNA is TGCGCCAGCAGCGTGGATGGTCGGAACACTGAAGCTTTCTTT.

This clonotype has only a few counts. The chain carries TRBV27 and TRBJ2-1, with 15 nucleotides matching TRBD2. Germline lookup yields CDR1 MNHEY and CDR2 SMNVEV (reference sequence). The CDR3 is made up of 17 amino acids. The V and J ends lost 5 bases and 9 bases, in that order; junction bases with no gene match: 11. The chain's CDR3 is CASSRRTSGRAQGEQFF. As DNA, the CDR3 is TGTGCCAGCAGTAGACGGACTAGCGGGAGGGCTCAGGGTGAGCAGTTCTTC.

The rearrangement joins TRBV25-1 to TRBJ2-7; D gene unclear. The V gene lost 7 bases and the J gene lost 8 bases, with 18 bases spanning the gap. From germline, CDR1 is MGHDK and CDR2 SYGVNS. The CDR3 sequence is 13 residues long. In nucleotides, the CDR3 is TGTGCCAGCAATGATTTCGGTACCCCGCAGCAGTACTTC. This gives the protein CASNDFGTPQQYF.

This rearrangement joins TRBV10-3 to TRBJ2-3; D is possibly TRBD2 (5 bases). V was trimmed by 6 bases and J by 0 bases, leaving 10 bases between them. Germline loops: CDR1 ENHRY, CDR2 SYGVKD. The CDR3 has 14 residues. The CDR3 DNA sequence: TGTGCCATCAGGGCGGGCGTGAGCACAGATACGCAGTATTTT. Residues: CAIRAGVSTDTQYF.

The chain links TRBV4-3 to TRBJ2-7, with 9 bases matching TRBD1. Germline CDR1 is LGHNA and CDR2 is YSLEER. Trimming took 1 base from V and 7 from J; bases not matched to a gene: 17. The CDR3 length is 18 residues. The DNA of the CDR3 is TGCGCCAGCAGCCAAGGTCGGCCGACAGGGGGTTTTTACAATGAGCAGTACTTC. Residues: CASSQGRPTGGFYNEQYF.

The V and J genes are TRBV28 and TRBJ1-5, with 7 bases aligning to TRBD1. Germline V lookup: CDR1 MDHEN, CDR2 SYDVKM. The CDR3 runs to 16 residues. V gave up 3 bases and J gave up 5 bases; unmatched junction bases: 10. The CDR3 coding sequence is TGTGCCAGCAGTTTCCCCGAGACAGGGCAGGATCAGCCCCAGCATTTT. Its protein is CASSFPETGQDQPQHF.

This clonotype appeared a few times. The rearrangement links TRBV5-6 to TRBJ2-1, with D perhaps being TRBD1 or TRBD2 (5 bases each). Trimming shortened V by 5 bases and J by 7 bases, and 25 bases separated the two germline ends. CDR3 size: 17 residues. The V gene's germline CDR1 is SGHDT and CDR2 YYEEEE. CDR3 loop: CASSPYNRDHPPNEQFF. The CDR3, as DNA: TGTGCCAGCAGTCCTTATAACCGGGACCATCCCCCGAATGAGCAGTTCTTC.

This clonotype was counted many times. The chain has TRBV25-1 and TRBJ2-7; unclear D gene. CDR3 length equals 14 residues. V lost 3 bases and J lost 5, with 14 bases in between. Germline assignment: CDR1 MGHDK and CDR2 SYGVNS. The CDR3 nucleotides are TGTGCCAGCAGTGAGCTAGACAAGGACCACGAGCAGTACTTC. It codes for CASSELDKDHEQYF.

The J gene is TRBJ2-5, the V gene TRBV6-2 or TRBV6-3; D may be TRBD2 (5 bases). Germline V CDR1 and CDR2: MNHEY, SVGEGT. The CDR3 covers 11 residues. The V and J ends lost 4 bases and 11 bases respectively, with 11 bases between them. CDR3: CASSSRWEQYF. CDR3 in DNA: TGTGCCAGCAGTTCCCGGTGGGAGCAGTACTTC.

The CDR3 DNA is TGCAGTGCTAGGGCCGGGTGGGGGGAGACCCAGTACTTC. Its protein is CSARAGWGETQYF. This chain joins TRBV20-1 and TRBJ2-5, with D possibly called TRBD1 or TRBD2 (5 bases each). This CDR3 comprises 13 residues. V was pared by 3 bases and J by 5 bases, with 13 bases between. Germline CDR1 and CDR2: DFQATT and SNEGSKA (reference sequence).

The chain carries TRBV5-1 and TRBJ1-3; D gene ambiguous. The V end was cut by 4 bases, the J end by 0 bases, with 5 bases between. Germline values: CDR1 SGHRS, CDR2 YFSETQ. This CDR3 has 13 amino acids. The DNA for the CDR3 is TGCGCCAGCAGCGGGAGCTCTGGAAACACCATATATTTT. Protein product: CASSGSSGNTIYF.

The chain employs TRBV7-9 and TRBJ2-3, with D unresolved. Trimming left V 3 bases short and J 2 bases short, with 15 bases between. The CDR3 has 16 amino acids. CDR1 and CDR2 from the germline V gene are SEHNR and FQNEAQ (reference sequence). Here the CDR3 DNA reads TGTGCCAGCAGCTTTCCGACCCGGGCGTTCACAGATACGCAGTATTTT. It codes for CASSFPTRAFTDTQYF.

This clonotype showed up just once. The chain has TRBV3-1 and TRBJ2-7; D unclear. Germline V CDR1 and CDR2: LGHDT, YNNKEL (reference sequence). Trimming pared 3 bases from V and 3 bases from J, leaving 6 bases between. This CDR3 contains 12 residues. Here the CDR3 reads CASSHLNYEQYF. CDR3 bases: TGTGCCAGCAGCCACCTCAACTACGAGCAGTACTTC.

The chain has TRBV20-1 and TRBJ1-1; no reliable D call. This CDR3 is 14 amino acids long. Germline-derived CDR1 and CDR2 are DFQATT and SNEGSKA (reference sequence). The V end was cut by 2 bases, the J end by 0 bases, with 10 bases between. The CDR3 spells CSARYGSVNTEAFF. The CDR3 DNA sequence: TGCAGTGCTAGATACGGGTCCGTGAACACTGAAGCTTTCTTT.

In this sample, this clonotype turned up a few times. This sequence joins TRBV15 and TRBJ1-5; D is undetermined. Germline V gene sequence: CDR1 LNHNV, CDR2 YYDKDF (reference sequence). Trimming removed 4 bases at V and 2 bases at J, with 12 bases between. The CDR3 runs to 15 residues. In DNA, the CDR3 is TGTGCCACCAGCACCCCCGGTTCACGCAATCAGCCCCAGCATTTT. This translates into CATSTPGSRNQPQHF.

The chain combines TRBV7-9 with TRBJ2-2; D ambiguous. Germline CDR1 is SEHNR and CDR2 is FQNEAQ (reference sequence). V gave up 1 base and J gave up 4 bases, with 10 bases separating them. CDR3 length: 15 amino acids. DNA of the CDR3: TGTGCCAGCAGCTTAGGGTGGAGCGTCACCGGGGAGCTGTTTTTT. Its protein product is CASSLGWSVTGELFF.

This chain connects TRBV5-5 to TRBJ1-2, with TRBD1 as a possible D gene (5 bases). Germline assignment: CDR1 SGHKS and CDR2 YYEKEE (reference sequence). The CDR3 is 13 amino acids. Between the trimmed V and J ends, which lost 4 bases and 8 bases, there was a span of 15 bases. The CDR3 DNA follows: TGTGCCAGCAGCAGCACAGGCCAGTACGGCTACACCTTC. This sequence encodes CASSSTGQYGYTF.

The V call is TRBV11-2, the J call TRBJ2-3; 7 nucleotides match TRBD2. The CDR3 contains 16 residues. In germline, CDR1 is SGHAT, CDR2 FQNNGV. V lost 1 base and J lost 0; bases outside the gene matches: 4. The CDR3 sequence: CASSLGTRPSTDTQYF. The DNA for the CDR3 is TGTGCCAGCAGCTTAGGGACTAGACCCAGCACAGATACGCAGTATTTT.

The chain carries TRBV10-3 and TRBJ1-6, with TRBD1 matching 7 bases. V gave up 8 bases and J gave up 9 bases; unmatched junction bases: 16. The CDR3 totals 16 residues. Germline CDR1 reads ENHRY; CDR2 reads SYGVKD. CDR3 sequence: CAIGVSPGTATSPLHF. CDR3 nucleotides: TGTGCCATCGGAGTCTCCCCCGGGACAGCGACTTCACCCCTCCACTTT.

This clonotype was recorded once. V and J are TRBV4-1 and TRBJ2-4; D might be TRBD1 (6 bases). Trimming shortened V by 3 bases and J by 9 bases, and 15 bases separated the two germline ends. The CDR3 runs to 14 residues. Per germline, CDR1 MGHRA and CDR2 YSYEKL. The CDR3 sequence is CASSQGGQPSIQYF. CDR3 nucleotide sequence: TGCGCCAGCAGCCAGGGTGGACAGCCCAGCATTCAGTACTTC.